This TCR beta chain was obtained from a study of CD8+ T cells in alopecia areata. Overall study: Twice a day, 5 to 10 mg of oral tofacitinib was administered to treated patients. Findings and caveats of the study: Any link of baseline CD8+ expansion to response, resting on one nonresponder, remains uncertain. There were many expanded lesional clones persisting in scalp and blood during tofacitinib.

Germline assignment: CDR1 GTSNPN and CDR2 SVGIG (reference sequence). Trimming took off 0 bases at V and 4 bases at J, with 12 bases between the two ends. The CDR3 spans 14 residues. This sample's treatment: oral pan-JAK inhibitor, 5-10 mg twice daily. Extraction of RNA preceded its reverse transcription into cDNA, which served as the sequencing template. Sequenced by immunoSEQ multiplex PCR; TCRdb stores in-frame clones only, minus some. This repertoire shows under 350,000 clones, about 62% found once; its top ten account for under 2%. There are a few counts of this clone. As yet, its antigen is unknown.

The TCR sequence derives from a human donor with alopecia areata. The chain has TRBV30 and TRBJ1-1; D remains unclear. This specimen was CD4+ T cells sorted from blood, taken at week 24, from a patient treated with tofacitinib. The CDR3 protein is CAWSVGLWSTEAFF. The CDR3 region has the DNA TGTGCCTGGAGTGTAGGGTTATGGAGCACTGAAGCTTTCTTT. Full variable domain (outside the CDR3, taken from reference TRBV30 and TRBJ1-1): SQTIHQWPATLVQPVGSPLSLECTVEGTSNPNLYWYRQAAGRGLQLLFYSVGIGQISSEVPQNLSASRPQDRQFILSSKKLLLSDSGFYLCAWSVGLWSTEAFFGQGTRLTVV.